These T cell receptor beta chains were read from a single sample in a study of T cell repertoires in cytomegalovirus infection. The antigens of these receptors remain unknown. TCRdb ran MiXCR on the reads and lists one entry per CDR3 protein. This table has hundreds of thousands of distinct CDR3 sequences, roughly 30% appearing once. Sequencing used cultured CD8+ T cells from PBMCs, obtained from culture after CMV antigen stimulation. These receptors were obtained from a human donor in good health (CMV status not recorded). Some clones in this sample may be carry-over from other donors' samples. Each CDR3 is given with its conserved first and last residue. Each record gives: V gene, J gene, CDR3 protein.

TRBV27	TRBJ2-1	CASSLGDGGYNEQFF
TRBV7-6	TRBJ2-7	CVSSFSGTSSYEQYF
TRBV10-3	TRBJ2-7	CAISSPSGGLTYEQYF
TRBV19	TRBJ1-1	CASSLKVISTEAFF
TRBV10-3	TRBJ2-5	CAISPEGWEETQYF
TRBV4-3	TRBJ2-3	CASSPDGGGQDTQYF
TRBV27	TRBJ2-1	CASSLLGQGNNEQFF
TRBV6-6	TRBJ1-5	CASTTEGNSNQPQHF
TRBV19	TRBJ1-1	CASYRGRNTEAFF
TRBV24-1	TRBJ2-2	CATGVVSGELFF
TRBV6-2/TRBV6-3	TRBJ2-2	CASSYIAATTGELFF
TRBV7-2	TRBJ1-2	CASSYSSDRGRIGYGYTF
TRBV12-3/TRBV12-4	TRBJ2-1	CASSLVSHHEQFF
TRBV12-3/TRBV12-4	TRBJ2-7	CASSSNPETGVSGEQYF
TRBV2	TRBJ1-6	CASPGQGTSPLHF
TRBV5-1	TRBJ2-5	CASSLAVGLQETQYF
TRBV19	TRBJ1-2	CASSIGSPGYGYTF
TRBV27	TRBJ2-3	CASRARDGNPTDTQYF
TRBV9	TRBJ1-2	CASSGYGQATNYGYTF
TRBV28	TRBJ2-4	CASSLEVDIQYF
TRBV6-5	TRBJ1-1	CASSYSAGNTEAFF
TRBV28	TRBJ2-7	CASSLALPYEQYF
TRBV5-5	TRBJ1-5	CASSLAGGRQPQHF
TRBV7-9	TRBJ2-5	CASSEDRRAETQYF
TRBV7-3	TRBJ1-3	CASSLTGQVNSGNTIYF
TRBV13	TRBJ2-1	CASSTGTSEYNEQFF
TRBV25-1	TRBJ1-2	CASKKQGARGYTF
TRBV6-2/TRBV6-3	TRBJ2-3	CASSYPTGYFPDTQYF
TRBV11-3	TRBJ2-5	CASSLTVVETQYF
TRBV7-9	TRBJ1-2	CVSSLYSPYGYTF
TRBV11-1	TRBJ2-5	CASSLIRRGQETQYF
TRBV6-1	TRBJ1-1	CASSRNRDRNTEAFF
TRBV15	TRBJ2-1	CATSREGGVYNEQFF
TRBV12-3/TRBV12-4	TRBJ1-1	CASSWDREAFF
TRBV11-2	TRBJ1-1	CASSSSPRLEAFF
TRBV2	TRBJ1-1	CASSEAHAANTEAFF
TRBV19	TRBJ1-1	CASSIPHGSTEAFF
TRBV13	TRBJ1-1	CASSPAGTTKNTEAFF
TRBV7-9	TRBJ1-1	CASSLSVGTGVNTEAFF
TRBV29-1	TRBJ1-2	CSVETGVFAGYTF
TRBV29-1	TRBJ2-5	CSVENPGLGTQYF
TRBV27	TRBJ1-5	CASSLSVQGGGRQPQHF
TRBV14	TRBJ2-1	CASSPLPSYNEQFF
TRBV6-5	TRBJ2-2	CASSYSRDWHTGELFF
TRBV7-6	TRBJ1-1	CVSSLGLPPTEAFF
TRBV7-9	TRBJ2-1	CASRPGQGNNEQFF
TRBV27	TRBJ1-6	CASRPTGPSSPLHF
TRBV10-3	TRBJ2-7	CAINGGVNSYEQYF
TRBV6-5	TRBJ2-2	CASSYLAGGFNTGELFF
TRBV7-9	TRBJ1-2	CASSSPGGRGGYTF
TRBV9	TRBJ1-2	CASSHPTTNSRPNYGYTF
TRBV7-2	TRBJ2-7	CASSFPGSSYGQYF
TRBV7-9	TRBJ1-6	CASSHPGSSYNSPLHF
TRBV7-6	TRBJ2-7	CASGHGADSYEQYF
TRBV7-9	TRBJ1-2	CASTQSPGINYGYTF
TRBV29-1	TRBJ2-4	CSVWTGLAKNIQYF
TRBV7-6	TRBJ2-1	CASSLLTLASSYNEQFF
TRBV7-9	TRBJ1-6	CASSLAGQRGSPLHF
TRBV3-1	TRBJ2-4	CASSQPWTSGDHIQYF